The clone carrying this T cell receptor beta chain was counted a single time. The source of the sample is a study of blood T cell repertoires in COVID-19. V gave up 3 bases and J gave up 10 bases; unmatched junction bases: 4. The CDR3 sequence is 14 residues long. The germline V gene has CDR1 SGHRS and CDR2 YFSETQ. Profiling relied on immunoSEQ multiplex PCR, and the TCRdb table lists in-frame clones only, not all of them. The table has 200,000 to 250,000 clones, 65% to 85% seen once. The TCR sequence derives from a woman aged 25 to 39 with COVID-19, enrolled during active disease. Sequencing was carried out using peripheral blood. The chain links TRBV5-1 to TRBJ2-1; 13 nucleotides match TRBD2. As DNA, the CDR3 is TGCGCCAGCAGCTACGGGACTAGCGGGGACGAGCAGTTCTTC. Amino acid sequence: CASSYGTSGDEQFF.